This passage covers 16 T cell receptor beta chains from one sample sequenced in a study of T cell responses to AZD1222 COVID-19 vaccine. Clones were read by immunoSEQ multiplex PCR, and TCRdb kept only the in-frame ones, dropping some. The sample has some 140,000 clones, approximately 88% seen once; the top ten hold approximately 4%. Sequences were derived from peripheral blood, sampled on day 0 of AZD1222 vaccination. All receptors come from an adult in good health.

CDR3 DNA: TGTGCCAGCAGCCACCCTGGGGGGTCTGAAGCTTTCTTT. It codes for CASSHPGGSEAFF. J is TRBJ1-1 and V is TRBV4-2, with D possibly TRBD1 on 5 matching bases. This CDR3 spans 13 amino acids. Per germline, CDR1 LGHNA and CDR2 YNFKEQ. V was clipped by 3 bases and J by 6 bases, with 11 bases between them.

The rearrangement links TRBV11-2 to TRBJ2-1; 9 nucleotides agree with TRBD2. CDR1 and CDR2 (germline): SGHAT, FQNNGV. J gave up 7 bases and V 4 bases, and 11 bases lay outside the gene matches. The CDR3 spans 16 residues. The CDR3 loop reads CASSSMASGERNEQFF. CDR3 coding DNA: TGTGCCAGCAGCTCCATGGCTAGCGGGGAGAGGAATGAGCAGTTCTTC.

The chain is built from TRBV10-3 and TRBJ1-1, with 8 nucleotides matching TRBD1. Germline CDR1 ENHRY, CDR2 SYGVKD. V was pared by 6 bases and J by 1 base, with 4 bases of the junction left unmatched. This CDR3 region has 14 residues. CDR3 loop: CAIRGGQGNTEAFF. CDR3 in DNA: TGTGCCATCAGGGGAGGACAGGGGAACACTGAAGCTTTCTTT.

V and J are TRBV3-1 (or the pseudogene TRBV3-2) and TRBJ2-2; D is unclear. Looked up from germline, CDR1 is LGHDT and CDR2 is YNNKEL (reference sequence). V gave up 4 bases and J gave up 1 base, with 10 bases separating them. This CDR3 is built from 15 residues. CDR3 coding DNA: TGTGCCAGCAGCCTGCAAGGTGGGAACACCGGGGAGCTGTTTTTT. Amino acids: CASSLQGGNTGELFF.

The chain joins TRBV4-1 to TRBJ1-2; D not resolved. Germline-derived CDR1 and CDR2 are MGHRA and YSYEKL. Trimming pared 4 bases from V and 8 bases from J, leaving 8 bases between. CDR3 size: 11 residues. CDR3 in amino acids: CASSRRGGYTF. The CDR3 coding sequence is TGCGCCAGCAGCCGTCGGGGAGGCTACACCTTC.

The CDR3 nucleotides read TGTGCCAGTAGACCGTATGAGGGTGTAGGGACTGAAGCTTTCTTT. The encoded protein is CASRPYEGVGTEAFF. This chain connects TRBV19 to TRBJ1-1; D is unclear. From germline, CDR1 is LNHDA and CDR2 SQIVND (reference sequence). The CDR3 covers 15 residues. Deletions cut 6 bases from V and 5 bases from J, with 19 bases between.

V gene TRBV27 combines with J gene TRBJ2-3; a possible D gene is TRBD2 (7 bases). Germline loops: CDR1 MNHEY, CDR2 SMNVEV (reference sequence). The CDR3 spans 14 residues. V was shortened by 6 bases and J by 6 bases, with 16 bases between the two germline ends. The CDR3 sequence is CASRRGGRGDTQYF. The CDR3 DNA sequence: TGTGCCAGCAGAAGGGGGGGCCGGGGTGATACGCAGTATTTT.

CDR3 amino acids: CASSLEGGRNEKLFF. The CDR3 DNA reads as TGCGCCAGCAGCTTGGAGGGGGGTCGTAATGAAAAACTGTTTTTT. This chain links TRBV5-1 with TRBJ1-4; TRBD1 is a possible D gene (6 bases). Germline V gene data show CDR1 as SGHRS and CDR2 as YFSETQ. The CDR3 extends over 15 amino acids. The V and J ends lost 0 bases and 4 bases respectively, with 10 bases between them.

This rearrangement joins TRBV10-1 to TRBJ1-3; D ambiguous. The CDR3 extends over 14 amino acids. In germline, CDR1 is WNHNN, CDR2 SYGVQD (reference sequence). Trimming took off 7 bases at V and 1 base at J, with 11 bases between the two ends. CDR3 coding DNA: TGCGCCAGCACCGACGGGTCGTCTGGAAACACCATATATTTT. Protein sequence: CASTDGSSGNTIYF.

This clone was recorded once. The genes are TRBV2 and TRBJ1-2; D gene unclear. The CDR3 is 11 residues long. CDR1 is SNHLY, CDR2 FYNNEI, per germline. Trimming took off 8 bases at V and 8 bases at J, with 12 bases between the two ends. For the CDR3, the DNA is TGTGCCAGCCTATTTCTCGGGGGCTACACCTTC. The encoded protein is CASLFLGGYTF.

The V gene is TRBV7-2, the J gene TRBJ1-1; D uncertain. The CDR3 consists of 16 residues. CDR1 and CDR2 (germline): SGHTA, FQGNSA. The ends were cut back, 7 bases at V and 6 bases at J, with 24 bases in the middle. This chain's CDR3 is CASILGVGGFRAEAFF. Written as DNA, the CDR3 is TGTGCCAGCATCCTTGGGGTGGGAGGGTTCAGAGCTGAAGCTTTCTTT.

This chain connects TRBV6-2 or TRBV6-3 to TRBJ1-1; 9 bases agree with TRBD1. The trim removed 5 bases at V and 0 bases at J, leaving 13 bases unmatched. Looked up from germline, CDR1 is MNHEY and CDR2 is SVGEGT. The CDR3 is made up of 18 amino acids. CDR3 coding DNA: TGTGCCAGCAGTCCATGGTTGGACAGGGGTTCCATGAACACTGAAGCTTTCTTT. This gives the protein CASSPWLDRGSMNTEAFF.

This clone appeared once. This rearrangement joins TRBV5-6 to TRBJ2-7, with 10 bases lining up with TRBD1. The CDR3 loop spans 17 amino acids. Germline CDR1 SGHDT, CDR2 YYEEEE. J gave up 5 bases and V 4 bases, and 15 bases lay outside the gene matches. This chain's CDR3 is CASSPGTGAIVGNEQYF. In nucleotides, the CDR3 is TGTGCCAGCAGCCCCGGGACAGGGGCTATCGTAGGCAACGAGCAGTACTTC. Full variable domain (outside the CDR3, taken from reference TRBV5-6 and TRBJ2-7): DAGVTQSPTHLIKTRGQQVTLRCSPKSGHDTVSWYQQALGQGPQFIFQYYEEEERQRGNFPDRFSGHQFPNYSSELNVNALLLGDSALYLCASSPGTGAIVGNEQYFGPGTRLTVT.

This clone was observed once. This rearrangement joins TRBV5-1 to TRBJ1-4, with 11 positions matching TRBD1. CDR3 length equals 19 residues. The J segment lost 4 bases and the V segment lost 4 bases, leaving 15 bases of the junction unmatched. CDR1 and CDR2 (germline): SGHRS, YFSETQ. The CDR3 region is CASSPTWTGGLGDNEKLFF. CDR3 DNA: TGCGCCAGCAGCCCTACATGGACAGGGGGCCTTGGTGATAATGAAAAACTGTTTTTT.

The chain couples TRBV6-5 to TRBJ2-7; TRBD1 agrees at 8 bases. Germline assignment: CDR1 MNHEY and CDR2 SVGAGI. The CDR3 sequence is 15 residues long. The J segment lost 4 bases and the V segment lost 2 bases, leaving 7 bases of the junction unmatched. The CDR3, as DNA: TGTGCCAGCAGTTACCCGGCAGGGGGCTCGTACGAGCAGTACTTC. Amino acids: CASSYPAGGSYEQYF.

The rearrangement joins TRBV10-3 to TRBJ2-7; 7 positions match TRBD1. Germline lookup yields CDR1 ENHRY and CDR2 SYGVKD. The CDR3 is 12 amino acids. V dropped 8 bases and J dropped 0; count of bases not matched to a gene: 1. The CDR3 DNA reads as TGTGCCATCGGACAGGACTCCTACGAGCAGTACTTC. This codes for CAIGQDSYEQYF.